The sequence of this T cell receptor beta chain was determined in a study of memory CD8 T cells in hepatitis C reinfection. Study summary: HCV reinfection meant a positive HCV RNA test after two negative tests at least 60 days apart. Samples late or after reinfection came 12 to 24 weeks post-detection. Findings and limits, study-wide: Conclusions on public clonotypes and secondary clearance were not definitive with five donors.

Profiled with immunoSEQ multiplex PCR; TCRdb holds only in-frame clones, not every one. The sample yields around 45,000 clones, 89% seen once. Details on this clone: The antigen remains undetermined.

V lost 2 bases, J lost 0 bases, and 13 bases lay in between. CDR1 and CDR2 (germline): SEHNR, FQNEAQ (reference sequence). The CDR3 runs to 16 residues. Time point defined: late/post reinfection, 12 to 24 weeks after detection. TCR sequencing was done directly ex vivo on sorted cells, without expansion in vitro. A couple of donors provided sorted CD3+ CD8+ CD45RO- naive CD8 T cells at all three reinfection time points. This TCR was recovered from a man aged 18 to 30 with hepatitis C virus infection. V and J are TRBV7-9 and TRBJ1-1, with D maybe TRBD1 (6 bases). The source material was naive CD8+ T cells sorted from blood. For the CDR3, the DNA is TGTGCCAGCAGCTTACGGGACAAACCACTGAACACTGAAGCTTTCTTT. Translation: CASSLRDKPLNTEAFF.